A selection of T cell receptor beta chains follows, all from one sample in a study of blood T cell repertoires in COVID-19. Assay used: immunoSEQ multiplex PCR; TCRdb lists only in-frame clones, some missing. The sample comprises about 130,000 clones, 60% to 75% of which are singletons, and around 2% rests with the top ten. The material sequenced was peripheral blood. These receptors came from a woman in her seventies with acute or convalescent COVID-19. CDR3s include the opening cysteine and the closing phenylalanine or tryptophan. D genes are given only for firm matches. Some rows have no size entry. The others give once, few or many, or a class for an expanded clone.

j_call clone_size v_call d_call cdr3_aa cdr3_nt
TRBJ2-1 . TRBV7-7 TRBD2 CASSLGAGGYNEQFF TGTGCTAGCAGCTTAGGAGCGGGAGGGTACAATGAGCAGTTCTTC
TRBJ2-1 . TRBV7-2 . CASSLVRGRYNEQFF TGTGCCAGCAGCTTAGTCCGGGGGAGGTACAATGAGCAGTTCTTC
TRBJ2-2 few TRBV6-5 . CASSYSPLSTGELFF TGTGCCAGCAGTTATTCCCCCCTGAGCACCGGGGAGCTGTTTTTT
TRBJ2-1 . TRBV18 TRBD2 CASSDLSGGAYNEQFF TGTGCCAGCTCCGACCTGAGCGGGGGGGCCTATAATGAGCAGTTCTTC
TRBJ2-1 few TRBV6-1 . CASSEVVARGHEQFF TGTGCCAGCAGTGAAGTAGTCGCGCGAGGCCATGAGCAGTTCTTC
TRBJ2-2 once TRBV6-5 . CASSSGATTGELFF TGTGCCAGCAGTTCAGGGGCCACCACCGGGGAGCTGTTTTTT
TRBJ1-1 . TRBV12-3/TRBV12-4 . CASSPVGAQAFF TGTGCCAGCAGCCCAGTGGGGGCCCAAGCTTTCTTT
TRBJ1-5 . TRBV6-5 . CASVPRSNQPQHF TGTGCCAGCGTCCCGAGAAGCAATCAGCCCCAGCATTTT
TRBJ2-7 few TRBV6-5 . CASSYFPSGGAREQYF TGTGCCAGCAGTTACTTTCCTTCGGGCGGGGCACGCGAGCAGTACTTC
TRBJ2-1 . TRBV12-3/TRBV12-4 . CASAGPYNEQFF TGTGCCTCTGCGGGGCCTTACAATGAGCAGTTCTTC
TRBJ1-2 . TRBV6-5 TRBD1 CASSQGARAYGYTF TGTGCCAGCAGTCAGGGGGCGCGTGCCTATGGCTACACCTTC
TRBJ2-7 many TRBV7-2 . CASSPLPYEQYF TGTGCCAGCAGCCCTCTTCCTTACGAGCAGTACTTC
TRBJ1-6 . TRBV19 . CASSSRNSPLHF TGTGCCAGTAGTTCCCGTAATTCACCCCTCCACTTT
TRBJ2-6 few TRBV2 . CASSGDIAGANVLTF TGTGCCAGCAGTGGAGACATTGCTGGGGCCAACGTCCTGACTTTC
TRBJ1-1 . TRBV19 . CASRGTTPGTEAFF TGTGCCAGTAGGGGGACAACCCCGGGCACTGAAGCTTTCTTT
TRBJ1-2 . TRBV6-2/TRBV6-3 TRBD1 CASSPTGGTGPRGYTF TGTGCCAGCAGTCCAACTGGTGGGACAGGCCCTCGTGGCTACACCTTC
TRBJ2-3 . TRBV28 TRBD1 CASNLQGTHTQYF TGTGCCAGCAATTTACAGGGGACCCATACGCAGTATTTT
TRBJ2-1 . TRBV6-5 TRBD2 CASSQGTSDEQFF TGTGCCAGCAGTCAGGGGACTAGCGATGAGCAGTTCTTC
TRBJ2-2 . TRBV5-1 . CASSPFTGRVTGELFF TGCGCCAGCAGCCCCTTCACAGGGAGGGTTACCGGGGAGCTGTTTTTT
TRBJ1-2 . TRBV11-2 . CASSLGADYGYTF TGTGCCAGCAGCTTAGGGGCAGACTATGGCTACACCTTC
TRBJ1-2 . TRBV6-1 TRBD1 CASSEFGGRGSDGYTF TGTGCCAGCAGTGAATTTGGTGGCAGGGGGTCTGACGGCTACACCTTC
TRBJ1-2 . TRBV3-1/TRBV3-2 TRBD1 CASSQDGGQGQSYRYGYTF TGTGCCAGCAGCCAAGATGGGGGACAGGGCCAGTCCTATAGGTATGGCTACACCTTC
TRBJ1-1 . TRBV5-1 . CASGGHHAEAFF TGCGCCAGCGGGGGACACCATGCTGAAGCTTTCTTT
TRBJ1-1 . TRBV19 . CASRPTGRVHTEAFF TGTGCCAGTAGACCCACAGGGAGGGTGCACACTGAAGCTTTCTTT
TRBJ2-2 . TRBV1 . CTSSHKSGTTITGELFF TGCACCAGCAGCCATAAATCAGGGACTACCATCACCGGGGAGCTGTTTTTT
TRBJ2-1 . TRBV10-3 TRBD1 CAISESRGRNEQFF TGTGCCATCAGTGAGTCCAGGGGGCGCAATGAGCAGTTCTTC
TRBJ1-2 . TRBV4-1 . CASSPLLTRGAYGYTF TGCGCCAGCAGCCCGCTCCTGACCCGTGGGGCCTATGGCTACACCTTC
TRBJ2-5 few TRBV9 TRBD1 CASSVKAGGLQETQYF TGTGCCAGCAGCGTAAAGGCAGGGGGTCTTCAAGAGACCCAGTACTTC
TRBJ2-7 . TRBV12-3/TRBV12-4 . CASSLAGVEQYF TGTGCCAGCAGTTTAGCCGGAGTCGAGCAGTACTTC
TRBJ2-1 . TRBV27 . CASSSQTYNEQFF TGTGCCAGCAGTTCCCAGACCTACAATGAGCAGTTCTTC
TRBJ1-5 . TRBV5-6 . CASSRGWTDNQPQHF TGTGCCAGCAGCCGGGGGTGGACTGACAATCAGCCCCAGCATTTT
TRBJ1-2 . TRBV5-5 TRBD1 CASSLARGTGGGYTF TGTGCCAGCAGCTTGGCCAGGGGGACAGGGGGTGGCTACACCTTC
TRBJ2-7 . TRBV10-3 . CAITGTGSYEQYF TGTGCCATCACTGGAACAGGTTCCTACGAGCAGTACTTC
TRBJ2-2 . TRBV19 . CASSFRLRYTGELFF TGTGCCAGTAGTTTCCGACTTCGCTACACCGGGGAGCTGTTTTTT
TRBJ2-3 few TRBV30 . CAWSPIDSEDTQYF TGTGCCTGGAGTCCCATTGACAGTGAAGATACGCAGTATTTT
TRBJ2-7 . TRBV28 TRBD2 CASSLGTSGSYEQYF TGTGCCAGCAGTTTAGGGACTAGCGGGAGTTACGAGCAGTACTTC
TRBJ1-6 . TRBV6-1 . CASSERGDNSPLHF TGTGCCAGCAGTGAACGGGGTGATAATTCACCCCTCCACTTT
TRBJ2-2 few TRBV6-5 TRBD2 CASRTSGRASGELFF TGTGCCAGCAGGACTAGCGGGAGGGCCTCCGGGGAGCTGTTTTTT
TRBJ1-5 . TRBV19 TRBD1 CASSNRGGAGLNQPQHF TGTGCCAGTAGTAACCGAGGGGGCGCAGGGCTCAATCAGCCCCAGCATTTT
TRBJ1-2 . TRBV5-1 TRBD1 CASSVGTGKGYTF TGCGCCAGCAGCGTAGGGACAGGGAAAGGCTACACCTTC
TRBJ2-2 few TRBV4-2 TRBD2 CASSHGLAGGVSGELFF TGTGCCAGCAGCCACGGACTAGCGGGAGGAGTTTCCGGGGAGCTGTTTTTT
TRBJ1-4 . TRBV14 TRBD1 CASSQDQTGFREKLFF TGTGCCAGCAGCCAAGATCAGACAGGGTTTCGAGAAAAACTGTTTTTT
TRBJ1-2 few TRBV7-9 . CASSQNRVRLGYTF TGTGCCAGCAGCCAAAACAGGGTTCGTCTTGGCTACACCTTC
TRBJ1-2 . TRBV5-5 TRBD1 CASSLAGQGKNYGYTF TGTGCCAGCAGCTTGGCGGGACAGGGCAAAAACTATGGCTACACCTTC
TRBJ2-2 . TRBV5-1 TRBD1 CASKGAAGELFF TGCGCCAGCAAGGGGGCGGCCGGGGAGCTGTTTTTT
TRBJ1-2 . TRBV5-1 TRBD1 CASSHLDRGNYGYTF TGCGCCAGCAGTCACTTGGACAGGGGGAACTATGGCTACACCTTC
TRBJ2-3 . TRBV9 . CASSVAGLNTQYF TGTGCCAGCAGCGTAGCCGGACTAAATACGCAGTATTTT
TRBJ2-5 . TRBV5-6 . CASSLWPHEQETQYF TGTGCCAGCAGCTTGTGGCCCCATGAACAAGAGACCCAGTACTTC
TRBJ1-2 . TRBV18 . CASSPLRGWNGYTF TGTGCCAGCTCACCACTTAGGGGGTGGAATGGCTACACCTTC
TRBJ2-3 . TRBV6-2/TRBV6-3 . CASSYSTGASTDTQYF TGTGCCAGCAGTTACTCGACAGGTGCTAGCACAGATACGCAGTATTTT
TRBJ1-5 . TRBV5-4 TRBD1 CASSLEGGVMNQPQHF TGTGCCAGCAGCTTGGAAGGGGGCGTAATGAATCAGCCCCAGCATTTT
TRBJ2-1 once TRBV6-5 TRBD2 CASTERGLYNEQFF TGTGCCAGCACAGAGCGGGGGCTCTACAATGAGCAGTTCTTC
TRBJ1-1 . TRBV11-2 . CASSFGWAGYNTEAFF TGTGCCAGCAGCTTTGGTTGGGCAGGGTATAACACTGAAGCTTTCTTT
TRBJ2-1 . TRBV7-3 TRBD1 CASSLGTGGFNEQFF TGTGCCAGCAGCCTCGGGACAGGGGGATTCAATGAGCAGTTCTTC
TRBJ1-2 . TRBV18 . CASSPSGETGGGYTF TGTGCCAGCTCACCATCAGGGGAAACCGGTGGGGGCTACACCTTC